This T cell receptor beta chain was recorded in a study of cytomegalovirus exposure and HLA in healthy donors (dated by TCRdb to the late 2010s). About the investigation overall: In an earlier analysis of some 610 of the donors, under 300 Gb of sequence data and 117 million unique TCR beta sequences from about 179 million T cells were reported. Roughly 300 gigabases of sequencing data and 70 million to 100 million unique TCR sequences made up an early release that covered fewer than 650 HLA-typed donors. The genetic ancestry cluster associated with self-reported Caucasian donors included over 65% of the 300 to 400 genotyped donors. The study aimed to test whether cataloging public T cell receptors could reveal signatures of past pathogen exposure. The study used immunosequencing to profile the T cell repertoires of hundreds of subjects and linked those repertoires to cytomegalovirus serostatus. In addition to the first cohort of several hundred subjects, a separate validation cohort of 120 different subjects was used. High-throughput TCR immunosequencing, statistical association of individual TCRs with disease status, and machine learning were combined to predict cytomegalovirus infection status. A later analysis re-analyzed previously published TCR beta repertoires from roughly 600 donors and added high-resolution HLA genotyping to study TCR occurrence patterns. Rather than drawing on any new phenotypic data, the later analysis identified candidate immune exposures from TCR beta sequences and the way those sequences occurred across donors. An earlier analysis of some 500 of the donors applied high-throughput TCR beta sequencing to assess whether each TCR beta V gene segment acted as functional or pseudogenic. Alongside the repertoire data, information on donor age, sex, ethnicity and CMV serostatus was compiled. Genome-wide SNP genotypes for about three fifths of the roughly 670 donors were used in a later genetic analysis, which treated that subset as a discovery cohort. Every repertoire in the discovery cohort had been generated on one and the same sequencing platform. HLA typing covered class I and class II loci at four-digit resolution. The number of typed donors differed by locus: 629-630 for A, B, C, DRB1 and DQB1; roughly 510 for DQA1; around 580 for DPA1; and some 430 for DPB1. A few DR-DQ haplotypes were treated as single units for association and clustering because of strong linkage in the cohort. Across 398 genotyped donors of the cohort, an average of about 240,000 unique TCR beta nucleotide sequences per donor were sequenced, and approximately 17% of those sequences were non-productive.

V lost 5 bases and J lost 3 bases; the stretch between them is 14 bases long. CDR1 and CDR2 (SGHRS, YFSETQ) derive from the germline V gene. From the cysteine through the phenylalanine, the CDR3 covers 14 amino acids. The retained sequence is limited to the CDR3, 42 bases, with the frame set at the first base. This clone was counted a few times. Its antigen is unknown. The record has no base qualities; no much larger clone is one base away. The library came from the immunoSEQ multiplex PCR assay. The multiplex PCR relied on a mix of 60 forward primers for TCR Vbeta segments and 13 reverse primers for TCR Jbeta segments. The CDR3 region of rearranged TCR beta genes was amplified from genomic DNA by a multiplex PCR assay. The amplified TCR beta libraries were sequenced on the Illumina HiSeq System as 87-base-pair reads. The source study handled its data this way. In a later analysis, tens of millions of unique TCR beta chains were counted across the roughly 670 repertoires, and roughly 11 million of these chains were shared by at least two donors. Raw reads were error-corrected and collapsed into unique sequences by a nearest-neighbor algorithm in which closely related sequences were merged to remove PCR and sequencing errors. To assign V, D and J gene segments, CDR3 sequences were aligned to IMGT reference sequences. For a sequence to be retained, at least a six-nucleotide match to both a V gene segment and a J gene segment was required. Rearrangements were called productive when the CDR3 lacked stop codons and stayed in frame with V and J; all others were non-productive. Following IMGT convention, CDR3 was defined as the stretch from the second conserved V-encoded cysteine up to the conserved J-encoded phenylalanine. The earlier analysis of 450 to 750 of the donors excluded any sequence lacking an unambiguous match to a single V gene segment. An earlier analysis of a few hundred of the donors called V segments functional above 56.7% productive rearrangements and segregating when the between-donor standard deviation exceeded 5%. A statistical classification framework was developed to diagnose cytomegalovirus status using the catalog of TCR beta chain sequences. In a later analysis, V and J genes were assigned by comparing TCR nucleotide sequences against IMGT/GENE-DB human TR gene sequences. Using the TCRdist pipeline, a later analysis assigned CDR3 sequences along with most-parsimonious VDJ recombination scenarios. In a later analysis, each TCR beta chain was defined by its CDR3 amino acid sequence together with its V-gene family, and reads lacking a unique V-gene family were excluded. A later analysis removed several hundred highly shared, low-generation-probability nucleotide sequences to deal with suspected cross-contamination and a sequencing artifact. For each public chain, a later analysis derived a clonal expansion index from normalized ranks of inferred template counts within each repertoire. A later analysis computed generation probabilities with a VDJ recombination model fitted to out-of-frame rearrangements, and checked the results against IGoR. A later analysis scored TCR-TCR, TCR-HLA and TCR-CMV co-occurrence with hypergeometric tests, applying a repertoire-size bias correction to TCR pairs. To estimate false discovery rates, a later analysis permuted the HLA or CMV assignments 20 times. In a later analysis, co-occurring TCRs were grouped with DBSCAN, and TCRdist sequence similarity was added when clustering was performed within HLA-allele-positive subsets. Repertoires with fewer than 30,000 or more than 120,000 public chains were left out of co-occurrence clustering, as were five repertoires with anomalous nucleotide sharing. Here the immuneACCESS table is served through TCRdb, limited to in-frame sequences with V and J called. Missing clones are a known gap in these copies; in checked studies unresolved V genes cover under half, and the rest lacks a known reason. From that table come the V and J calls and clone size; the DNA was used to work out D and trimming. The sample table shows more than 95,000 clones, and approximately 80% are seen once. The ten largest clones represent under 2% of the sample.

On the study overall, not on this receptor specifically: Linkage disequilibrium might explain the correlated functional status among segregating V segments, but an unknown experimental factor could not be ruled out. It was suggested by the authors that the approach could potentially be generalized to other disease states and immunological phenotypes. A later analysis found that most CMV-associated TCR beta chains appeared HLA-restricted, with HLA associations seemingly driven largely by CMV exposure. The only immune exposure information available for the cohort was CMV serostatus. A later analysis reported that several top co-occurrence clusters appeared linked to parvovirus B19, influenza, CMV and Epstein-Barr virus. A later analysis associated 16,951 TCR beta sequences with specific HLA alleles at a false discovery rate of 0.05. A later analysis found that TCR association rates varied across HLA loci, with DRB1 alleles showing the most associated TCRs and HLA-C alleles the fewest. The 87-base-pair reads could not distinguish some IMGT-functional V segments, including TRBV6-2 and TRBV6-3, so those segments were excluded. A further reported finding was that TCR beta sequences accurately predicted the HLA-A and HLA-B alleles for most subjects in the first cohort. In this cohort, only TCR beta chains were sequenced, and detectable features were limited by the absence of alpha or paired-chain data. A few of the identified cytomegalovirus-associated TCR beta chains were confirmed in vitro to be specific for cytomegalovirus antigens. A total of roughly 160 TCR beta chains were listed by the study as associated with cytomegalovirus. A group of highly shared sequence variants was considered likely to be a technical artifact of the sequencing pipeline. Presence/absence analyses assumed roughly uniform sequencing depth across donors, an assumption that may not hold. Approximately 16 rarely observed V segments, including chromosome 9 orphons, were excluded from the earlier analysis of about 610 of the donors because counts were too low. Compared with equally common non-associated chains, HLA-associated TCR beta chains in a later analysis were more clonally expanded and had lower generation probabilities. Cytomegalovirus status was reported to be diagnosed by the classifier with high specificity and sensitivity in both the original and validation cohorts. Compared with the 666-donor mean, donors in an Asian-associated ancestry cluster had fewer N-insertions in productive TCRs, according to a later genetic analysis. Broadly in line with IMGT annotations, most TCR beta V segments showed up in productive rearrangements about 87% or about 30% of the time in an earlier analysis of 450 to 600 of the donors. Because HLA typing was missing for some donors at each locus, association tests included only the typed subset. Assigning TCR associations to individual alleles was difficult when HLA alleles, especially DR and DQ, strongly co-occurred. Most TCR sequences were observed very rarely across donors, whereas some public TCRs were present in many individuals. V-gene and J-gene trimming of TCR beta chains was associated with a missense DCLRE1C variant in a later genetic analysis, and the association was replicated in an independent cohort.

In total, 600 or so healthy bone marrow donors made up the cohort. At the time of sampling, all cohort members were nominally healthy, though unrecorded immune exposures were likely present. The donor tested CMV seronegative and was one of the 352 seronegative cohort members. A peripheral blood sample was provided by each donor, and peripheral blood mononuclear cells were used for TCR beta sequencing. Genomic DNA extraction from the blood cell samples was performed with the Qiagen DNeasy Blood Extraction Kit. This chain is built from TRBV5-1 and TRBJ1-2; confidence is insufficient to name the D gene. This TCR derives from a man younger than 30 in good health and CMV-seronegative. Sequencing used PBMCs. DNA sequence: TGCGCCAGCAGGTCGGCAGGCAAAGACTATGGCTACACCTTC. It codes for CASRSAGKDYGYTF.